These 14 T cell receptor beta chains share one sample of origin, sequenced in a study of Graves' ophthalmopathy and Graves' hyperthyroidism. Beta-chain TCR CDR3 regions were amplified from RNA transcripts. Second-round multiplex PCR came after a first-round RT-PCR that employed HTBI primers. TCRdb recomputed calls from the multiplex PCR reads with MiXCR, one row per CDR3 protein. The table records 220,000 or so distinct CDR3 sequences, 20% to 25% of them present only once. The sequenced sample consisted of peripheral blood. These receptor sequences come from a woman in her forties or fifties with Graves' ophthalmopathy.

A few counts support this clonotype. The chain carries TRBV3-1 and TRBJ1-1; a possible D gene is TRBD1 (6 bases). CDR3 length: 14 amino acids. CDR1 is LGHDT and CDR2 is YNNKEL in the germline V gene (reference sequence). Trimming took off 7 bases at V and 3 bases at J, with 15 bases between the two ends. The CDR3 DNA sequence: TGTGCCAGCAAAAAACAGGGCTTCGACACTGAAGCTTTCTTT. Its protein product is CASKKQGFDTEAFF.

This clonotype was detected only a few times. The chain joins TRBV12-3 or TRBV12-4 to TRBJ1-6; D gene ambiguous. The CDR3 extends over 13 amino acids. V shed 6 bases and J shed 9 bases, with 12 bases lying between them. The CDR3 here is CASSPQTSSPLHF. Here the CDR3 DNA reads TGTGCCAGCAGCCCACAAACCTCTTCACCCCTCCACTTT.

V and J are TRBV2 and TRBJ2-5; TRBD1 is a possible D gene (5 bases). The CDR3 contains 13 residues. Trimming shortened V by 4 bases and J by 5 bases, and 11 bases separated the two germline ends. CDR1 is SNHLY and CDR2 is FYNNEI in the germline V gene. CDR3 DNA sequence: TGTGCCAGCAGTGTTTCAGGGCTTGAGACCCAGTACTTC. Encoded protein: CASSVSGLETQYF.

The table lists this clonotype with many counts. The chain employs TRBV9 and TRBJ2-7; D not resolved. CDR3 length equals 13 residues. CDR1 SGDLS and CDR2 YYNGEE come from the germline V gene. V was clipped by 0 bases and J by 6 bases, with 10 bases between them. In DNA, the CDR3 is TGTGCCAGCAGCGTAGTAGCCCGTTCCGAGCAGTACTTC. Translating gives CASSVVARSEQYF.

The table lists this clonotype with many counts. The chain carries TRBV20-1 and TRBJ1-5; TRBD1 agrees at 7 bases. Germline trimming cut 4 bases from V and 2 bases from J; bases unmatched to any gene: 8. The CDR3 totals 15 residues. CDR1 and CDR2 from the germline V gene are DFQATT and SNEGSKA (reference sequence). For the CDR3, the DNA is TGCAGTGCTAAATCTAACAGGGGTGGCAATCAGCCCCAGCATTTT. It yields the protein CSAKSNRGGNQPQHF.

The chain links TRBV6-5 to TRBJ1-1, with D unresolved. V was shortened by 7 bases and J by 0 bases, with 9 bases between the two germline ends. The CDR3 is made up of 13 amino acids. Germline values: CDR1 MNHEY, CDR2 SVGAGI. The chain's CDR3 is CASNLYMNTEAFF. Written as DNA, the CDR3 is TGTGCCAGCAATTTGTACATGAACACTGAAGCTTTCTTT.

This clonotype was counted many times. The rearrangement links TRBV29-1 to TRBJ2-7, with 8 bases aligning to TRBD2. Germline V gene sequence: CDR1 SQVTM, CDR2 ANQGSEA. CDR3 length: 14 amino acids. The ends lost 7 bases at V and 2 bases at J; junction bases unmatched: 10. This chain's CDR3 is CSAQPGLDAYEQYF. The CDR3 bases are TGCAGCGCCCAGCCGGGACTAGACGCCTACGAGCAGTACTTC.

Many counts were recorded for this clonotype. The V gene is TRBV20-1, the J gene TRBJ2-5, with 8 bases lining up with TRBD2. Germline CDR1 reads DFQATT; CDR2 reads SNEGSKA (reference sequence). V lost 6 bases, J lost 5 bases, and 8 bases stayed unmatched. The CDR3 is made up of 13 amino acids. The CDR3 is CSAGSGGGETQYF. CDR3 in DNA: TGCAGTGCCGGAAGCGGGGGTGGCGAGACCCAGTACTTC.

This clonotype was observed a few times. The chain joins TRBV6-1 to TRBJ2-2; TRBD2 matches at 8 bases. The CDR3 loop spans 15 amino acids. The germline V gene encodes CDR1 MNHNS and CDR2 SASEGT. The J segment lost 0 bases and the V segment lost 6 bases, leaving 3 bases of the junction unmatched. CDR3 nucleotide sequence: TGTGCCAGCAGGACTAGCGCATCGAACACCGGGGAGCTGTTTTTT. Translation: CASRTSASNTGELFF.

This clonotype was seen a few times. This rearrangement joins TRBV12-3 or TRBV12-4 to TRBJ1-5; 8 bases align to TRBD1. This CDR3 contains 17 residues. With 1 base clipped from V and 5 bases from J, the junction kept 10 bases outside the gene matches. CDR3 sequence: CASSLGFDRGGYQPQHF. CDR3 sequence (DNA): TGTGCCAGCAGTTTAGGTTTTGACAGGGGCGGTTATCAGCCCCAGCATTTT.

The chain uses TRBV18 and TRBJ2-2; the D is unclear. The CDR3 is 16 amino acids. From germline, CDR1 is KGHSH and CDR2 LQKENI. With 2 bases removed from V and 3 bases from J, the gap between germline ends came to 13 bases. The DNA for the CDR3 is TGTGCCAGCTCACCAACTCTTGAAAGCCACACCGGGGAGCTGTTTTTT. Amino acids: CASSPTLESHTGELFF.

In this sample, this clonotype turned up many times. The CDR3 loop reads CSAPRDNQETQYF. DNA for the CDR3: TGCAGTGCTCCTAGGGACAACCAAGAGACCCAGTACTTC. The rearrangement links TRBV20-1 to TRBJ2-5; D possibly corresponds to TRBD1 (6 bases). The ends were cut back, 5 bases at V and 0 bases at J, with 10 bases in the middle. Germline CDR1 reads DFQATT; CDR2 reads SNEGSKA (reference sequence). The CDR3 runs to 13 residues.

This clonotype was recorded at least ten times. V and J are TRBV6-2 or TRBV6-3 and TRBJ2-7, with 11 positions matching TRBD2. CDR1 is MNHEY and CDR2 is SVGEGT in the germline V gene. The CDR3 totals 16 residues. Trimming took 5 bases from V and 2 from J; bases not matched to a gene: 8. The CDR3 loop reads CASSQTSGGLTYEQYF. As DNA, the CDR3 is TGTGCCAGCAGTCAAACTAGCGGGGGCCTAACCTACGAGCAGTACTTC.

This clonotype was observed many times. The chain recombines TRBV7-6 with TRBJ2-7, with TRBD2 as a possible D gene (6 bases). The CDR3 sequence is 14 residues long. Trimming removed 5 bases at V and 4 bases at J, with 15 bases between. From germline, CDR1 is SGHVS and CDR2 FNYEAQ. The CDR3 here is CASSHAEGSYEQYF. The DNA of the CDR3 is TGTGCCAGCAGCCACGCGGAGGGTTCGTACGAGCAGTACTTC.